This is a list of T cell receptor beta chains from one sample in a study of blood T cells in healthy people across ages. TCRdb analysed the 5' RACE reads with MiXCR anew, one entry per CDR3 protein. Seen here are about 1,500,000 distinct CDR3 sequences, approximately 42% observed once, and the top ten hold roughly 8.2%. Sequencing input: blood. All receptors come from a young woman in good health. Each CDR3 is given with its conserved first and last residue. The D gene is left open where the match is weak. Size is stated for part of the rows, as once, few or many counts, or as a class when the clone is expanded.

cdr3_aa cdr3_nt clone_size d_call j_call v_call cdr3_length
CASSTGQGKNGYTF TGTGCCAGCAGTACGGGACAGGGAAAGAATGGCTACACCTTC - TRBD1 TRBJ1-2 TRBV27 14
CASSFMSNTEAFF TGTGCCAGCAGCTTTATGTCGAACACTGAAGCTTTCTTT few - TRBJ1-1 TRBV7-3 13
CAISESEYNEQFF TGTGCCATCAGTGAGTCTGAGTACAATGAGCAGTTCTTC - - TRBJ2-1 TRBV10-3 13
CASSEIKKRGALPIETQYF TGTGCCAGCAGCGAAATCAAAAAGCGGGGGGCCCTCCCCATAGAGACCCAGTACTTC - TRBD2 TRBJ2-5 TRBV28 19
CASSRTGAQDQPQHF TGTGCCAGCAGCCGTACAGGGGCCCAGGATCAGCCCCAGCATTTT - TRBD1 TRBJ1-5 TRBV7-9 15
CASSPGQEYEQYF TGTGCCAGCTCACCGGGACAGGAATACGAGCAGTACTTC - TRBD1 TRBJ2-7 TRBV18 13
CSAPLQGDTEPFF TGCAGTGCGCCTCTACAGGGGGACACTGAACCTTTCTTT - TRBD1 TRBJ1-1 TRBV20-1 13
CATRHVPSYEQYF TGTGCCACCAGACACGTTCCCTCGTACGAGCAGTACTTC few - TRBJ2-7 TRBV2 13
CASSPGQNPGNDRWYF TGTGCCAGCTCTCCCGGACAGAACCCAGGGAATGATCGATGGTACTTC once - TRBJ2-5 TRBV6-4 16
CASSFHSGREGNEQFF TGTGCCAGCAGCTTCCATAGCGGGAGGGAGGGCAATGAGCAGTTCTTC - TRBD2 TRBJ2-1 TRBV7-9 16
CASSYGDRIDTQYF TGTGCCAGCAGCTACGGGGATAGGATAGATACGCAGTATTTT - - TRBJ2-3 TRBV7-3 14
CASSGEVGGGYTF TGTGCCAGCAGCGGCGAGGTGGGAGGGGGCTACACCTTC - - TRBJ1-2 TRBV2 13
CASSYYTSGGYNEQFF TGTGCCAGCAGTTATTACACTAGCGGGGGCTACAATGAGCAGTTCTTC - TRBD2 TRBJ2-1 TRBV6-5 16
CSAREGSGGGTGELFF TGCAGTGCTAGAGAGGGTAGCGGGGGGGGAACCGGGGAGCTGTTTTTT few TRBD2 TRBJ2-2 TRBV20-1 16
CSATGGGYYEQYF TGCAGTGCTACTGGGGGAGGGTACTACGAGCAGTACTTC few TRBD2 TRBJ2-7 TRBV20-1 13
CASSPDPNTAQYF TGCGCCAGCAGCCCGGACCCTAACACAGCGCAGTACTTC few - TRBJ2-7 TRBV5-1 13
CASSQGGTVDTQYF TGCGCCAGCAGCCAGGGCGGGACGGTCGATACGCAGTATTTT few - TRBJ2-3 TRBV5-1 14
CATSYRDQPQHF TGTGCCACCAGTTACCGGGATCAGCCCCAGCATTTT - - TRBJ1-5 TRBV24-1 12
CASSQLIQGWGTEAFF TGTGCCAGCAGCCAGCTGATACAGGGATGGGGAACTGAAGCTTTCTTT few - TRBJ1-1 TRBV7-2 16
CASSEQGAMNTEAFF TGTGCCAGCAGTGAACAGGGGGCCATGAACACTGAAGCTTTCTTT - TRBD1 TRBJ1-1 TRBV2 15
CASSQVVREPQFF TGCGCCAGCAGCCAAGTCGTACGTGAGCCGCAGTTCTTC many - TRBJ2-1 TRBV4-1 13
CSARERLGSYEQYF TGCAGTGCTAGAGAACGACTAGGTTCCTACGAGCAGTACTTC - - TRBJ2-7 TRBV20-1 14